This T cell receptor (beta chain) was sequenced during a study of blood T cell repertoires in COVID-19 (dated by TCRdb to the early 2020s). Concerning the study at large: Samples from collaborators originated in the United States, Italy and Spain and spanned both the acute and convalescent phases of COVID-19. Sample metadata almost always included a de-identified subject ID, COVID-19 status, age in years and sex. Samples came from the ongoing ImmuneRACE study (first 160 participants) plus 1,254 subjects from 6 global collaborators. The dataset comprised deeply sampled blood TCRbeta repertoires from subjects exposed to, actively infected with, or recovered from COVID-19. The repertoires were released in a freely available public database meant as a resource for research on the immune response to SARS-CoV-2. Where HLA class I and class II types were available, the types were taken from metadata supplied by the sample provider, not from assay-based typing. The prospective study material was composed of cDNA or gDNA derived from T cells, B-cell-depleted T cells, or PBMCs. Findings and caveats that apply to the study as a whole: How much clinical and demographic metadata was included differed by source and by participant, and the metadata was provided uncurated.

Concerning this clone itself: Its antigen is unknown. No base-level quality is on record; no much larger clone is a single base apart.

V and J are truncated by 1 base and 5 bases respectively, leaving an intervening sequence of 6 bases. The germline V gene provides CDR1 MGHRA and CDR2 YSYEKL. Reading from cysteine to phenylalanine, the CDR3 counts 12 amino acids. The CDR3 DNA has 36 bases and is translated from base 1. TCRbeta CDR3 regions were amplified from genomic DNA by means of the immunoSEQ Assay, a bias-controlled multiplex PCR. Turning to the authors' computational methods: Within the assay, amplification of reference gene primers was used to estimate how many nucleated cells each sample contained. Sequence reads were collapsed and filtered to measure the absolute abundance of every unique TCRbeta CDR3 rearrangement. Productive Simpson clonality was computed per sample as the square root of Simpson's diversity index over productive rearrangements. Drawn from immuneACCESS, this table holds only the in-frame rearrangements with V and J called that TCRdb kept. Clones are partly lost; checked studies trace under half to an unresolved V gene and leave the rest unexplained. The V and J calls and clone size come from that table; D and trimming were worked out from the DNA. The sample has approximately 220,000 clones on record, more than 75% of them singletons. Together, the top ten hold roughly 4.5% of the sample.

The collaborating institutions used their own protocols to collect whole blood in K2EDTA tubes. For TCRbeta analysis, collaborator samples were shipped as frozen whole blood, as isolated PBMCs, or as DNA extracted from either sample type. The receptor comes from a man between 45 and 60 years old with acute or convalescent COVID-19. The chain was built from TRBV4-1 and TRBJ2-7; the D gene is possibly TRBD2, with 5 bases matching. The sequenced sample was peripheral blood. The nucleotides are TGCGCCAGCAGCCAAGCGGGGAACGAGCAGTACTTC. It translates to CASSQAGNEQYF.